This T cell receptor (beta chain) was retrieved from a study of blood T cell repertoires in COVID-19. The wider study: Collection of acute and convalescent COVID-19 samples took place in the United States, Italy and Spain. T cells, B-cell-depleted T cells, or PBMCs supplied cDNA or gDNA.

V gave up 0 bases and J gave up 4 bases, with 10 bases separating them. The CDR3 has 16 residues. CDR1 is LNHDA and CDR2 is SQIVND in the germline V gene (reference sequence). TCRdb's table, derived via immunoSEQ multiplex PCR, lists solely in-frame clones and lacks some. The sample includes a few hundred thousand clones, 80% to 90% of them seen just once. The sequence derives from a man aged 18-30 years with acute COVID-19. The gene calls are TRBV19 and TRBJ2-6, with a possible D match to TRBD1 (5 bases). Specimen: PBMCs or T cells enriched from blood (not recorded which). The CDR3 nucleotides are TGTGCCAGTAGTATAGATACAGGTTGGGGGGCCAACGTCCTGACTTTC. Translation gives CASSIDTGWGANVLTF.